This T cell receptor (beta chain) is from a study of T-cell memory formation after mild COVID-19. Study details: Among the donors, TCR clusters were largely specific to each donor.

TCRalpha and TCRbeta libraries used 5'RACE with constant-segment primers and UMIs. TCRdb itself ran the 5' RACE reads through MiXCR, one entry per CDR3 protein. Here the sample spans about 130,000 distinct CDR3 sequences, about 6% being singletons. The CDR3 is 12 amino acids. V shed 5 bases and J shed 9 bases, with 14 bases lying between them. Germline V gene sequence: CDR1 SQVTM, CDR2 ANQGSEA. This clonotype has ten or more counts. The antigen remains undetermined. Findings and limits, study-wide: Nothing confirmed that second-wave clones peaking on day 37 were specific for SARS-CoV-2. Contracting clones, day 15 to 85, had balanced CD4/CD8, and later expanders favored CD4+.

This receptor was obtained from an adult woman who had mild COVID-19 (a few samples of this study predate the infection). Cell type and time point are not known. Sequencing was performed on PBMCs or a T cell subset sorted from them (not recorded which). V gene TRBV29-1 combines with J gene TRBJ2-1; D gene ambiguous. Here the CDR3 DNA reads TGCAGCGTTCGGGCTACTATCTTTGAGCAGTTCTTC. As protein: CSVRATIFEQFF.